This T cell receptor beta chain was documented in a study of PD-1 blockade in classical Hodgkin lymphoma. Broader study findings: Healthy donors were reported to have higher baseline TCR diversity than newly diagnosed patients.

Comment on this clone: The antigen is not known.

The CDR3 contains 17 residues. Trimming cost V 4 bases and J 5 bases; bases outside gene matches: 11. Germline V gene sequence: CDR1 MGHRA, CDR2 YSYEKL. The data were produced by immunoSEQ multiplex PCR, yet TCRdb's version contains in-frame clones alone and is incomplete. The sample has 50,000 to 75,000 clones; 85% to 90% are singletons. With no exception, relapse followed autologous stem cell transplantation in all patients, and brentuximab vedotin exposure varied. The V gene is TRBV4-1, the J gene TRBJ1-4; 9 nucleotides agree with TRBD1. The material was peripheral blood mononuclear cells (PBMCs), obtained at baseline. The TCR originated in a human donor with classical Hodgkin lymphoma. The CDR3 loop reads CASSPKDRGGSNEKLFF. For the CDR3, the DNA is TGCGCCAGCAGCCCCAAGGACAGGGGAGGATCGAATGAAAAACTGTTTTTT.